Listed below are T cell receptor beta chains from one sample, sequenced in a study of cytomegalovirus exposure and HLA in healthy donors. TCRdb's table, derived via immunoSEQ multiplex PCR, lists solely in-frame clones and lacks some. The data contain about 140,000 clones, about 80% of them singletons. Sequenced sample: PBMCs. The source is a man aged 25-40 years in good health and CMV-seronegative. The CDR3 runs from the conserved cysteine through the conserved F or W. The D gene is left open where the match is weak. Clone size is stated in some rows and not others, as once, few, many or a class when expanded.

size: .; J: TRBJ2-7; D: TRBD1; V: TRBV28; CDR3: CASSGRQGGNSYEQYF; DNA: TGTGCCAGCAGTGGAAGACAGGGGGGGAACTCCTACGAGCAGTACTTC
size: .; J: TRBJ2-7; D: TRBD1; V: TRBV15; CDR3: CATSRGTGLSGEQYF; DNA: TGTGCCACCAGCAGGGGGACAGGCCTTTCGGGCGAGCAGTACTTC
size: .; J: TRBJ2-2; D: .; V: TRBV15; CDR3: CATSATKGFGELFF; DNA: TGTGCCACCAGCGCGACAAAAGGATTCGGGGAGCTGTTTTTT
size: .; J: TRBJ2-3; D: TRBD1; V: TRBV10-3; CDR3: CATTRGQGVGTGTDTQYF; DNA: TGTGCCACCACCCGGGGACAGGGAGTAGGCACTGGCACAGATACGCAGTATTTT
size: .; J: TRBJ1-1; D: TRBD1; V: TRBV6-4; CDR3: CASITGETEAFF; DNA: TGTGCCAGCATCACAGGGGAGACTGAAGCTTTCTTT
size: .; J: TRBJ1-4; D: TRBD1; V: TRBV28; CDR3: CASSLPQGELIEKLFF; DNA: TGTGCCAGCAGTTTGCCCCAGGGGGAGTTAATTGAAAAACTGTTTTTT
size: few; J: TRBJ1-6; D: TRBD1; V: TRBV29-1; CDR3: CSVQQGEHSPLHF; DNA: TGCAGCGTTCAACAGGGGGAACATTCACCCCTCCACTTT
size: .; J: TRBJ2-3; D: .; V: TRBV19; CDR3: CASSYIADTQYF; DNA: TGTGCCAGTAGTTATATCGCAGATACGCAGTATTTT
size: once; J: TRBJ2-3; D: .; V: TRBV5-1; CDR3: CASSSADTQYF; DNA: TGCGCCAGCAGCTCGGCAGATACGCAGTATTTT
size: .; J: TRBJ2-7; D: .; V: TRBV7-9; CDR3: CASSRVDRAYEQYF; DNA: TGTGCCAGCAGTCGAGTCGACAGAGCCTACGAGCAGTACTTC
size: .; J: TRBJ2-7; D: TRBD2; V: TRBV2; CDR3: CASSLDGGDYYEQYF; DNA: TGTGCCAGCAGTTTGGATGGCGGGGACTACTACGAGCAGTACTTC
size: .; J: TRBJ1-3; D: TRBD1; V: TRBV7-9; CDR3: CSSSLARTGAGNTIYF; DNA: TGTTCCAGCAGCTTAGCTCGAACAGGGGCTGGAAACACCATATATTTT
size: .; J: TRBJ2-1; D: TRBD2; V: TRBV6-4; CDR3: CASSETSGVYNEQFF; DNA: TGTGCCAGCAGTGAAACTAGCGGGGTTTACAATGAGCAGTTCTTC
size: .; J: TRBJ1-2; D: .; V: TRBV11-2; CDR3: CASSLLAGDHYGYTF; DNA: TGTGCCAGCAGCTTATTGGCAGGGGACCACTATGGCTACACCTTC
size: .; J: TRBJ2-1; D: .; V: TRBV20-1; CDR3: CSARDLEQFF; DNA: TGCAGTGCTAGAGATCTGGAGCAGTTCTTC
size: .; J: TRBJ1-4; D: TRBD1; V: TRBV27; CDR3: CASSPQTGKLTNEKLFF; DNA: TGTGCCAGCAGTCCCCAGACAGGGAAGTTAACTAATGAAAAACTGTTTTTT
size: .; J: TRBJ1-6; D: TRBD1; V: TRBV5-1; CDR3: CASSPGTGANNSPLHF; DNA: TGCGCCAGCAGCCCCGGGACAGGTGCGAATAATTCACCCCTCCACTTT
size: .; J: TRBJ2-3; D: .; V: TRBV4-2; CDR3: CASSPRTLVDTQYF; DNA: TGTGCCAGCAGCCCTCGGACTCTAGTAGATACGCAGTATTTT
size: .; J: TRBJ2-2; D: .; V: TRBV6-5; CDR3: CASSFTGITGELFF; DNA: TGTGCCAGCAGTTTCACAGGGATCACCGGGGAGCTGTTTTTT
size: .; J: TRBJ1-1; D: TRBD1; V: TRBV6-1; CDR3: CASIPENPDRGRRFF; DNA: TGTGCCAGCATCCCAGAAAACCCGGACAGGGGGCGCCGTTTCTTT
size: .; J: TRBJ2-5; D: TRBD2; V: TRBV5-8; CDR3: CASSLAGTSGSGETQYF; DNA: TGTGCCAGCAGCTTGGCCGGGACTAGCGGGAGTGGAGAGACCCAGTACTTC
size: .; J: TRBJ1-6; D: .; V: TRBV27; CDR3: CASSLLQGVNSPLHF; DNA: TGTGCCAGCAGTTTATTGCAGGGTGTTAATTCACCCCTCCACTTT
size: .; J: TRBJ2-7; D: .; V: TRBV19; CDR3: CASRHGPGYEQYF; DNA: TGTGCCAGCCGACATGGGCCTGGGTACGAGCAGTACTTC
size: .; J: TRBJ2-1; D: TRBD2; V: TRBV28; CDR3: CASISGTTNEQFF; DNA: TGTGCCAGCATATCCGGGACTACCAATGAGCAGTTCTTC
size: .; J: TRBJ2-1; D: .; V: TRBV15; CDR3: CATSRDRESHEQFF; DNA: TGTGCCACCAGCAGAGACCGGGAGTCCCATGAGCAGTTCTTC
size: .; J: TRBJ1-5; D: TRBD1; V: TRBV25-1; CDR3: CASSERTGANQPQHF; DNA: TGTGCCAGCAGTGAAAGGACAGGGGCAAATCAGCCCCAGCATTTT
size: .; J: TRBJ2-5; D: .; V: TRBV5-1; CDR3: CASSFGSVETQYF; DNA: TGCGCCAGCAGCTTTGGAAGCGTTGAGACCCAGTACTTC
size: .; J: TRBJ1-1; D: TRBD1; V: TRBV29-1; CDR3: CSVAGGETEAFF; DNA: TGCAGCGTCGCAGGGGGAGAAACTGAAGCTTTCTTT
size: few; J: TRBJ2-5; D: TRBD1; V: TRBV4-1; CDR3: CASSQGTAYQETQYF; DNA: TGCGCCAGCAGCCAGGGGACAGCCTACCAAGAGACCCAGTACTTC
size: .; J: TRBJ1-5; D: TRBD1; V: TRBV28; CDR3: CASREQGHNQPQHF; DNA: TGTGCCAGCAGAGAACAGGGGCACAATCAGCCCCAGCATTTT
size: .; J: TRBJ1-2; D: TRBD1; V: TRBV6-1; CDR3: CASSFTGDYGYTF; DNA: TGTGCCAGCAGTTTTACAGGGGACTATGGCTACACCTTC
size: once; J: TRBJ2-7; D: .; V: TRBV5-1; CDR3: CASTGDGSLKNEQYF; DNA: TGCGCCAGCACCGGGGACGGGAGCCTTAAAAACGAGCAGTACTTC
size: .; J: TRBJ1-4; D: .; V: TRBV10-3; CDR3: CAISDETVNEKLFF; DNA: TGTGCCATCAGTGACGAGACAGTTAATGAAAAACTGTTTTTT
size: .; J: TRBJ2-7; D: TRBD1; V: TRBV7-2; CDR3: CASSLAGTDNYEQYF; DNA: TGTGCCAGCAGCTTGGCCGGGACAGATAACTACGAGCAGTACTTC
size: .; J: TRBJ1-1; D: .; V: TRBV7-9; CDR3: CASSNRLQGYTEAFF; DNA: TGTGCCAGCAGCAACCGATTACAGGGCTACACTGAAGCTTTCTTT
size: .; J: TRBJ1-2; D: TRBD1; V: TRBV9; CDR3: CASTNSGTGRYGYTF; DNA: TGTGCCAGCACCAACAGCGGGACAGGGAGATATGGCTACACCTTC
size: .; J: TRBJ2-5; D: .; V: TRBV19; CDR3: CASSRQDQETQYF; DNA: TGTGCCAGTAGTCGACAGGACCAAGAGACCCAGTACTTC